This T cell receptor beta chain was documented in a study of cytomegalovirus exposure and HLA in healthy donors. Of note for this clone: Antigen unknown.

Whole-study findings and limits: Accurate prediction of most subjects' HLA-A and HLA-B alleles from TCR beta sequences was reported. TCR beta chains associated with HLA were, in a later analysis, more clonally expanded than equally common others. Using a false discovery rate of 0.05, a later analysis showed that approximately 16,000 TCR beta sequences were associated with HLA alleles.

The PCR employed 60 Vbeta primers together with 13 Jbeta primers. Profiling relied on immunoSEQ multiplex PCR, and the TCRdb table lists in-frame clones only, not all of them. The sample yields about 190,000 clones, roughly 13% seen once. The receptor was derived from a man in his fifties or sixties in good health and CMV-seropositive. The sequenced sample was PBMCs.

The CDR3 coding sequence is TGTGCCAGCCGACTAGCGGGGACCCAAGAGACCCAGTACTTC. It encodes CASRLAGTQETQYF. This chain joins TRBV18 and TRBJ2-5, with 11 positions matching TRBD2. J lost 1 base, V lost 8 bases, and 3 bases had no gene match. The germline V gene encodes CDR1 KGHSH and CDR2 LQKENI. The CDR3 totals 14 residues.